A selection of T cell receptor beta chains follows, all from one sample in a study of cytomegalovirus exposure and HLA in healthy donors. Assay used: immunoSEQ multiplex PCR; TCRdb lists only in-frame clones, some missing. The top ten clones hold approximately 0.39% of a sample with almost 200,000 clones, roughly 77% of them seen once. The sample comprised PBMCs. The source is a male donor in good health and CMV-seropositive. CDR3s include the opening cysteine and the closing phenylalanine or tryptophan. The order of the fields is clone size, J gene, V gene, D gene, CDR3 DNA, CDR3 protein. D genes are given only for firm matches. Where a row states a size, it is once, few, many or the class of an expanded clone; other rows omit it.

size: .
J: TRBJ1-4
V: TRBV9
D: TRBD1
DNA: TGTGCCAGCAGCACACGGACAGGGGGAAATGAAAAACTGTTTTTT
CDR3: CASSTRTGGNEKLFF

size: .
J: TRBJ1-5
V: TRBV9
D: .
DNA: TGTGCCAGCAGCACAACCGGGATACATCAGCCCCAGCATTTT
CDR3: CASSTTGIHQPQHF

size: few
J: TRBJ2-3
V: TRBV5-1
D: .
DNA: TGCGCCAGCAGCTTGGCTGGGCGGGAAAACACAGATACGCAGTATTTT
CDR3: CASSLAGRENTDTQYF

size: .
J: TRBJ2-1
V: TRBV7-3
D: .
DNA: TGTGCCAGCAGCTTAACCTCCAGGGCGGCCTACAATGAGCAGTTCTTC
CDR3: CASSLTSRAAYNEQFF

size: few
J: TRBJ2-1
V: TRBV30
D: TRBD2
DNA: TGTGCCTGGATGGGGGGAGGGCCTAATGAGCAGTTCTTC
CDR3: CAWMGGGPNEQFF

size: .
J: TRBJ2-3
V: TRBV6-5
D: .
DNA: TGTGCCAGCACTCCGTCCGCGGCCGGAGTTCTTACGCAGTATTTT
CDR3: CASTPSAAGVLTQYF

size: .
J: TRBJ1-3
V: TRBV9
D: .
DNA: TGTGCCAGCAGCGGTCAGGAGGTATATGGAAACACCATATATTTT
CDR3: CASSGQEVYGNTIYF

size: .
J: TRBJ2-1
V: TRBV7-9
D: TRBD2
DNA: TGTGCCAGCAGCTTGGGACTAGGCCGGGCGGGTGAGCAGTTCTTC
CDR3: CASSLGLGRAGEQFF

size: .
J: TRBJ1-4
V: TRBV27
D: .
DNA: TGTGCCAGCAGTTTCACAGGAACAACTAATGAAAAACTGTTTTTT
CDR3: CASSFTGTTNEKLFF

size: .
J: TRBJ1-4
V: TRBV27
D: .
DNA: TGTGCCAGCGGGGTCGACAGGAGTGGTCTGTTTTTT
CDR3: CASGVDRSGLFF

size: .
J: TRBJ2-3
V: TRBV9
D: TRBD2
DNA: TGTGCCAGCAGCTCCCCCGACGGGGGGGCGAGCACAGATACGCAGTATTTT
CDR3: CASSSPDGGASTDTQYF

size: .
J: TRBJ1-2
V: TRBV7-9
D: TRBD1
DNA: TGTTCCAGCAGCTTAGGGACAGGGGGTCCTGGCTACACCTTC
CDR3: CSSSLGTGGPGYTF

size: .
J: TRBJ2-7
V: TRBV7-2
D: .
DNA: TGTGCCAGCAGCCCCACCGGGAACTTTTACGAGCAGTACTTC
CDR3: CASSPTGNFYEQYF

size: .
J: TRBJ2-5
V: TRBV19
D: .
DNA: TGTGCCAGTGGCCGGGAAGCGGCAGAAGAGACCCAGTACTTC
CDR3: CASGREAAEETQYF

size: .
J: TRBJ2-3
V: TRBV28
D: TRBD1
DNA: TGTGCCAGCAGTCCAACAACCCCGGACAGGGGGCGCACAGATACGCAGTATTTT
CDR3: CASSPTTPDRGRTDTQYF

size: .
J: TRBJ1-2
V: TRBV19
D: TRBD1
DNA: TGTGCCAGTAGTATCCCGGGACAGGACCACTATGGCTACACCTTC
CDR3: CASSIPGQDHYGYTF

size: once
J: TRBJ2-2
V: TRBV15
D: .
DNA: TGTGCCACCAGCCGCGTGACCGGGGAGCTGTTTTTT
CDR3: CATSRVTGELFF

size: .
J: TRBJ1-3
V: TRBV9
D: .
DNA: TGTGCCAGCAGCCCCTCAGAGGTTACTGGAAACACCATATATTTT
CDR3: CASSPSEVTGNTIYF

size: .
J: TRBJ2-1
V: TRBV9
D: TRBD1
DNA: TGTGCCAGCAGCGGGACAGGGAGCTCCTACAATGAGCAGTTCTTC
CDR3: CASSGTGSSYNEQFF

size: .
J: TRBJ2-3
V: TRBV7-8
D: TRBD2
DNA: TGTGCCAGCAGCACCAGGACTAGCGGGGGCACAGATACGCAGTATTTT
CDR3: CASSTRTSGGTDTQYF

size: .
J: TRBJ1-4
V: TRBV28
D: TRBD1
DNA: TGTGCCAGCTCCCAACCACAGGGGGGAGGGGGCGAAAAACTGTTTTTT
CDR3: CASSQPQGGGGEKLFF

size: .
J: TRBJ2-7
V: TRBV11-2
D: TRBD1
DNA: TGTGCCAGCAGCTTCCCCGGGACAGGGGTGGAGCAGTACTTC
CDR3: CASSFPGTGVEQYF

size: few
J: TRBJ2-7
V: TRBV11-2
D: .
DNA: TGTGCCAGCAGCTTAGCGCGTACCAGCCGAGGAGGCTCCTACGAGCAGTACTTC
CDR3: CASSLARTSRGGSYEQYF

size: .
J: TRBJ1-1
V: TRBV7-9
D: .
DNA: TGTTCCAGCAGCTTAGGGTCCTCGGGGGGAAACACTGAAGCTTTCTTT
CDR3: CSSSLGSSGGNTEAFF

size: .
J: TRBJ2-6
V: TRBV7-6
D: .
DNA: TGTGCCAGCAGCTCCAACGGGTTCTCTGGGGCCAACGTCCTGACTTTC
CDR3: CASSSNGFSGANVLTF

size: few
J: TRBJ1-3
V: TRBV7-2
D: TRBD1
DNA: TGTGCCAGCAGCTTAGTTGTCGGGGGACAGGGGCCCCCTCCGTATTTT
CDR3: CASSLVVGGQGPPPYF

size: .
J: TRBJ1-6
V: TRBV5-1
D: .
DNA: TGCGCCAGCAGCCTGGCGCCGGGGATAGAATCACCCCTCCACTTT
CDR3: CASSLAPGIESPLHF

size: .
J: TRBJ1-6
V: TRBV6-5
D: TRBD1
DNA: TGTGCCAGCAGTTACTCGACGGGGACAGGGAATTCACCCCTCCACTTT
CDR3: CASSYSTGTGNSPLHF

size: few
J: TRBJ1-1
V: TRBV19
D: .
DNA: TGTGCCACCTCGGATCGCGGGATGAACACTGAAGCTTTCTTT
CDR3: CATSDRGMNTEAFF

size: .
J: TRBJ2-2
V: TRBV2
D: TRBD1
DNA: TGTGCCAGCAGTGGGAGACAGGGGGTCAACACCGGGGAGCTGTTTTTT
CDR3: CASSGRQGVNTGELFF

size: .
J: TRBJ2-3
V: TRBV27
D: TRBD2
DNA: TGTGCCAGCAGTTTAGGACGACCAATTAGCGGGGGGACGCAGTATTTT
CDR3: CASSLGRPISGGTQYF